Below, one T cell receptor beta chain is given with its context. The data were obtained in a study of technical replicates of blood from a handful of donors. This CDR3 region has 14 residues. Trimming removed 2 bases from V and 2 bases from J, with 8 bases in between. Germline CDR1 SGHTA, CDR2 FQGTGA. Data came from immunoSEQ multiplex PCR; TCRdb stores just in-frame clones and leaves some out. The sample includes 70,000 or so clones, 75% to 90% of them seen just once. This sequence was found in a human donor in good health. Some clones in this sample may be carry-over from other donors' samples. The chain carries TRBV7-3 and TRBJ2-3, with D possibly TRBD2 on 6 matching bases. Sequenced material: PBMCs. CDR3: CASSLAGLTDTQYF. CDR3 DNA sequence: TGTGCCAGCAGCTTAGCGGGGCTCACAGATACGCAGTATTTT.